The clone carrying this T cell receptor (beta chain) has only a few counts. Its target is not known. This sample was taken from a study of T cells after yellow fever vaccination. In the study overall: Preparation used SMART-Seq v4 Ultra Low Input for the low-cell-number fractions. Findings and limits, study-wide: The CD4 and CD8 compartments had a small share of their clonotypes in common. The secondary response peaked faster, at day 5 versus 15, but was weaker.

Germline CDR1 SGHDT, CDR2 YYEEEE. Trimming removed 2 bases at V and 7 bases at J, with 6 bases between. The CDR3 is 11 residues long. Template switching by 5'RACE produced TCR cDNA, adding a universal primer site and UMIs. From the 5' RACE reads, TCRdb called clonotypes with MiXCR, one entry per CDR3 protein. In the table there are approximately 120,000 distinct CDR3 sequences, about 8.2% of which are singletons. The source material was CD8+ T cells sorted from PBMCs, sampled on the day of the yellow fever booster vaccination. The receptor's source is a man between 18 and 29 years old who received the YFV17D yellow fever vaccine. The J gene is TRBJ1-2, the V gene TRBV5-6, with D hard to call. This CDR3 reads CASSLHTGYTF. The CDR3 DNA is TGTGCCAGCAGCTTACACACTGGCTACACCTTC.